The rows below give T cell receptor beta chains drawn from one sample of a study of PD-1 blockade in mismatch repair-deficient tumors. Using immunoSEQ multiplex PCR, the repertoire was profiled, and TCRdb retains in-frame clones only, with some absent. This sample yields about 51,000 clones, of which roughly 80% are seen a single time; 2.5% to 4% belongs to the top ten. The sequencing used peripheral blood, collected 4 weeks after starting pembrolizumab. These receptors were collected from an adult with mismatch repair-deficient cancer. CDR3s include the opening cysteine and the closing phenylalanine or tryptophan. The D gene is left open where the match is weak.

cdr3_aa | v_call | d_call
CARRDLPYEQYF | TRBV13 | -
CASSATSGETYNEQFF | TRBV7-3 | TRBD2
CASSLLNRVRSNQPQHF | TRBV28 | -
CASSFFGTGANVLTF | TRBV11-3 | -
CASSLVRGISYGYTF | TRBV7-9 | -
CASSYLTLGGHTEAFF | TRBV6-5 | -
CASSQEAGRHEQYF | TRBV4-3 | -
CASSQSGQGKEKLFF | TRBV19 | TRBD1
CSVGGLTGELFF | TRBV29-1 | -
CASSLRSGAGYNEQFF | TRBV5-4 | -
CASSVGPSYEQYF | TRBV9 | -
CASNSQDGLAVGGYTF | TRBV5-1 | -
CASASGGAAPSAEAFF | TRBV5-1 | -
CASSLFLRGSGNTIYF | TRBV11-2 | -
CASSGSSGRSPHEQYF | TRBV25-1 | TRBD2
CASSAFLGDSYEQYF | TRBV5-1 | -
CASSEGGLNEQYF | TRBV27 | -
CASSGDLHNNEQFF | TRBV10-1 | -
CASSFQETQYF | TRBV6-5 | -
CASSTGRTSGQTDTQYF | TRBV7-3 | TRBD2
CAIKTSGFTDTQYF | TRBV10-3 | TRBD2
CASSLDHTGGNYSNQPQHF | TRBV13 | -
CASSPRGGGGEQFF | TRBV19 | TRBD2
CASSLYRGLGNEQFF | TRBV5-6 | -
CSGTGPRMNTEAFF | TRBV29-1 | TRBD1
CASSLYPGTVSHEQYF | TRBV27 | TRBD1
CSARDRGDTEAFF | TRBV29-1 | TRBD1